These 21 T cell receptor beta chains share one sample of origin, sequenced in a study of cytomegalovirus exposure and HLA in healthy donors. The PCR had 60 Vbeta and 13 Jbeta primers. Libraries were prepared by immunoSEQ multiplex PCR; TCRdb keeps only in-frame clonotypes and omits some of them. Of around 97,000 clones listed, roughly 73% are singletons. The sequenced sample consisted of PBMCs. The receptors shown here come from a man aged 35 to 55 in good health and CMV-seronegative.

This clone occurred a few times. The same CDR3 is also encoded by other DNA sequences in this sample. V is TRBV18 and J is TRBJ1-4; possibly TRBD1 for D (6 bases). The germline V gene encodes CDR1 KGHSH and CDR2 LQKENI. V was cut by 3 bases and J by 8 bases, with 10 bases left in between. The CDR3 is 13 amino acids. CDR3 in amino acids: CASSPQGHEKLFF. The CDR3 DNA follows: TGTGCCAGCTCACCGCAGGGGCACGAAAAACTGTTTTTT.

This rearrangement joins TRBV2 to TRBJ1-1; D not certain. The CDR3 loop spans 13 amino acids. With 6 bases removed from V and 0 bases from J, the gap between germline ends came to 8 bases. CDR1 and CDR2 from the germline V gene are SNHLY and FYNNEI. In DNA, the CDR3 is TGTGCCAGCAGGGTCAGTGTGAACACTGAAGCTTTCTTT. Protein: CASRVSVNTEAFF.

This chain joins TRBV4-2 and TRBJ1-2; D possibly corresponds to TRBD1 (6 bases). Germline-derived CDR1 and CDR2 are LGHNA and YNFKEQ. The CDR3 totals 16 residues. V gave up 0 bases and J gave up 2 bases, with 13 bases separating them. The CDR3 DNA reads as TGTGCCAGCAGCCAAGACCGGGACACCGGGAACTATGGCTACACCTTC. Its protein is CASSQDRDTGNYGYTF.

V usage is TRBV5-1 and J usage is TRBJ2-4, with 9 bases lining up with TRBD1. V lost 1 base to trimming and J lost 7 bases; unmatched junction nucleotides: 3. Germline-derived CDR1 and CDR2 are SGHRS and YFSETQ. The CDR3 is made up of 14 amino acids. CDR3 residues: CASSLTGGENIQYF. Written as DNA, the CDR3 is TGCGCCAGCAGCTTGACAGGGGGCGAGAACATTCAGTACTTC. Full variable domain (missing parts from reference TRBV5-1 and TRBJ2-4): KAGVTQTPRYLIKTRGQQVTLSCSPISGHRSVSWYQQTPGQGLQFLFEYFSETQRNKGNFPGRFSGRQFSNSRSEMNVSTLELGDSALYLCASSLTGGENIQYFGAGTRLSVL.

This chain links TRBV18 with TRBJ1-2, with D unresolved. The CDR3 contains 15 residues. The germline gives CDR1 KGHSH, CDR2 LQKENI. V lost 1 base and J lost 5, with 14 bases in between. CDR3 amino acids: CASSPQGAGAYGYTF. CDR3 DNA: TGTGCCAGCTCACCACAAGGTGCAGGTGCTTATGGCTACACCTTC.

CDR3 sequence: CASSLNSGGASYNEQFF. CDR3 bases: TGCGCCAGCAGCTTGAATAGCGGGGGGGCCTCCTACAATGAGCAGTTCTTC. This chain joins TRBV5-1 and TRBJ2-1; 11 nucleotides line up with TRBD2. Trimming cost V 1 base and J 0 bases; bases outside gene matches: 3. CDR1 is SGHRS, CDR2 YFSETQ, per germline. CDR3 size: 17 residues.

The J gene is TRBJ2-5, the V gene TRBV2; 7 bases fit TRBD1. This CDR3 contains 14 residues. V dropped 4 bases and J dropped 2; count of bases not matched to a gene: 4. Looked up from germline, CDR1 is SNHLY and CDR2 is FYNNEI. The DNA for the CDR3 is TGTGCCAGCAGTGGTAGGACAGGTCAAGAGACCCAGTACTTC. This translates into CASSGRTGQETQYF.

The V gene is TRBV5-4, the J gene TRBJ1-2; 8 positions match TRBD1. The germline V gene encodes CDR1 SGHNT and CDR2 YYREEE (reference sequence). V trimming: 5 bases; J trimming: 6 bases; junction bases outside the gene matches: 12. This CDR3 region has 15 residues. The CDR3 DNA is TGTGCCAGCAGAGGGACAGGTGTTGACTATGATGGCTACACCTTC. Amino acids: CASRGTGVDYDGYTF.

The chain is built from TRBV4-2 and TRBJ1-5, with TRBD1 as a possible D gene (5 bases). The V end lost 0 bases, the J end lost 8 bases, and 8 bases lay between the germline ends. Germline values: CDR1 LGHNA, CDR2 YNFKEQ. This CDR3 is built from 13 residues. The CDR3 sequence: CASSQDGAEPQHF. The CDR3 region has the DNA TGTGCCAGCAGCCAAGATGGGGCTGAGCCCCAGCATTTT.

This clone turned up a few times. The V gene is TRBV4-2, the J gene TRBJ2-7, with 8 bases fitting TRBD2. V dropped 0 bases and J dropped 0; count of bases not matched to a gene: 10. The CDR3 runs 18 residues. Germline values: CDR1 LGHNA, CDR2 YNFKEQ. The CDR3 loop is CASSQELSGRGVSYEQYF. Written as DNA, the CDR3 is TGTGCCAGCAGCCAAGAGTTGTCGGGGCGGGGGGTCTCCTACGAGCAGTACTTC.

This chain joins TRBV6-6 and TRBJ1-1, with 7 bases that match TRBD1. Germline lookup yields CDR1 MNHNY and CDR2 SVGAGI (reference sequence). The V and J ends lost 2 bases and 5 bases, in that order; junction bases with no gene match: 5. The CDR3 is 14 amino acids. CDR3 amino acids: CASSYGRGRTEAFF. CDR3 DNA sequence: TGTGCCAGCAGTTACGGCAGGGGGAGGACTGAAGCTTTCTTT.

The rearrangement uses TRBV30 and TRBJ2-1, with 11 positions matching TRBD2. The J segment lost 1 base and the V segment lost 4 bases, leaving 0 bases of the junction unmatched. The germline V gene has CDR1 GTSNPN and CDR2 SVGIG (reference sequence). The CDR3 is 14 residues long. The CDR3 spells CAWTSGGSYNEQFF. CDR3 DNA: TGTGCCTGGACTAGCGGGGGGTCCTACAATGAGCAGTTCTTC.

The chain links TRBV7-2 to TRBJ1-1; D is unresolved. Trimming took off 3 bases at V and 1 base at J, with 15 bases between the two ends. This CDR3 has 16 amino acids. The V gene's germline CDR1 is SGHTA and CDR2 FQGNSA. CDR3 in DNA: TGTGCCAGCAGCTTCGAGAGAAGACATCGGAACACTGAAGCTTTCTTT. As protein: CASSFERRHRNTEAFF.

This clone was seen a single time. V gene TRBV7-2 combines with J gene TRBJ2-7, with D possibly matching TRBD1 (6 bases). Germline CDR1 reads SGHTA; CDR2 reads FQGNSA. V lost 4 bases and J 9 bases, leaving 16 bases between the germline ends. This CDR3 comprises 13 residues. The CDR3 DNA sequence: TGTGCCAGCAGCTCCCTTCCGGACAGCCGGCAGTACTTC. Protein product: CASSSLPDSRQYF.

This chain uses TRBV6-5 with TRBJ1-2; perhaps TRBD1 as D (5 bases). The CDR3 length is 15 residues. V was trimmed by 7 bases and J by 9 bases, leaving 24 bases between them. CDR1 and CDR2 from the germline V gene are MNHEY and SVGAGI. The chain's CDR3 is CASTSGPGLTLSYTF. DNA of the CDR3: TGTGCCAGCACCTCCGGGCCAGGGCTTACTTTAAGCTACACCTTC.

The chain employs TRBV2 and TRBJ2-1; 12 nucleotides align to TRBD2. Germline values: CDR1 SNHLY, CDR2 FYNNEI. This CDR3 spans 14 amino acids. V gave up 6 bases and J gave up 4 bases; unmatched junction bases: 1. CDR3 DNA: TGTGCCAGCAGCGGACTAGCGGGGTACAATGAGCAGTTCTTC. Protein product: CASSGLAGYNEQFF.

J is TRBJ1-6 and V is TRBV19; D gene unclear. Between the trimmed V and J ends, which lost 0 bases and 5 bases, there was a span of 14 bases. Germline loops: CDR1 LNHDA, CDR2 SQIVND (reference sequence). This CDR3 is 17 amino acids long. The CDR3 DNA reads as TGTGCCAGTAGTATAGAAGGAGGGAAAGGGAATAATTCACCCCTCCACTTT. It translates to CASSIEGGKGNNSPLHF.

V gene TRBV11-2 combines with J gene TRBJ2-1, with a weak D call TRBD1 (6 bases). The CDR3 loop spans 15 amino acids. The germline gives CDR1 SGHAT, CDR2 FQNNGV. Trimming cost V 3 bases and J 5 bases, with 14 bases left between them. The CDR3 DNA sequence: TGTGCCAGCAGCTTTTGGCAGGGGTCCAACAATGAGCAGTTCTTC. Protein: CASSFWQGSNNEQFF.

The CDR3 loop is CASSSSQGRETQYF. The CDR3 bases are TGTGCCAGCAGCTCCTCACAGGGGCGAGAGACCCAGTACTTC. V gene TRBV13 combines with J gene TRBJ2-5, with TRBD1 matching 7 bases. V shed 4 bases and J 4 bases; nucleotides not matched to a gene: 6. Looked up from germline, CDR1 is PRHDT and CDR2 is FYEKMQ (reference sequence). The CDR3 has 14 residues.

The CDR3 DNA reads TGCGCCAGCAGCTTGGGGCCTAGCGGGGGGGCTTACAATGAGCAGTTCTTC. Protein product: CASSLGPSGGAYNEQFF. This chain links TRBV5-1 with TRBJ2-1; 12 nucleotides align to TRBD2. Trimming at V came to 0 bases and at J to 4 bases, leaving 5 bases not matched to a gene. This CDR3 has 17 amino acids. From germline, CDR1 is SGHRS and CDR2 YFSETQ.

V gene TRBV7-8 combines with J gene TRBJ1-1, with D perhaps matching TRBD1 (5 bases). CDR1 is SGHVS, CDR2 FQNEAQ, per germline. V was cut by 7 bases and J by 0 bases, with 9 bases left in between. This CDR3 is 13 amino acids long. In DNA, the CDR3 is TGTGCCAGCAACCAACAGGTGAACACTGAAGCTTTCTTT. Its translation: CASNQQVNTEAFF.